The next 25 T cell receptor beta chains were all read from a single sample in a study of molecular identifiers for immune sequencing clone quantification. In TCRdb, the PCR reads were re-called with MiXCR into one record per CDR3 protein. The table records about 510,000 distinct CDR3 sequences, about a quarter of them present only once. The specimen sequenced was naive CD8+ T cells from blood, with Jurkat cell RNA spiked in. The subset: FACS-sorted CD8+CD4-CCR7+CD45RA+ naive T cells. These receptors came from a human donor in good health. Some libraries in this study had Jurkat cell RNA spiked in.

For this clonotype: A read error may produce the germline difference seen at one junction end. V and J are TRBV13 and TRBJ2-1, with D possibly being TRBD1 or TRBD2 (5 bases each). The CDR3 runs 15 residues. Germline-derived CDR1 and CDR2 are PRHDT and FYEKMQ (reference sequence). The CDR3 region is CARSPPGTVYNEQFF. For the CDR3, the DNA is TGTGCCCGCAGCCCACCTGGGACGGTGTACAATGAGCAGTTCTTC.

This sequence joins TRBV6-2 or TRBV6-3 and TRBJ1-1; D is ambiguous. Germline V gene data show CDR1 as MNHEY and CDR2 as SVGEGT. Trimming cost V 5 bases and J 6 bases, with 19 bases left between them. This CDR3 has 15 residues. In nucleotides, the CDR3 is TGTGCCAGCAGTCACCTTCCGGACGGTGGCGCTGAAGCTTTCTTT. It codes for CASSHLPDGGAEAFF.

This rearrangement joins TRBV19 to TRBJ1-5; D remains ambiguous. V gave up 3 bases and J gave up 2 bases, with 11 bases separating them. Germline V lookup: CDR1 LNHDA, CDR2 SQIVND (reference sequence). This CDR3 is built from 15 residues. The CDR3 is CASSMGLFGNQPQHF. Here the CDR3 DNA reads TGTGCCAGTAGTATGGGCCTCTTCGGCAATCAGCCCCAGCATTTT.

The chain is built from TRBV4-1 and TRBJ2-3; 9 positions agree with TRBD1. With 4 bases clipped from V and 2 bases from J, the junction kept 7 bases outside the gene matches. The CDR3 loop spans 16 amino acids. Germline V gene sequence: CDR1 MGHRA, CDR2 YSYEKL. CDR3 sequence: CASSPRGTGYTDTQYF. As DNA, the CDR3 is TGCGCCAGCAGCCCGCGGGGGACAGGGTACACAGATACGCAGTATTTT.

The V gene is TRBV24-1, the J gene TRBJ2-1, with a weak D call TRBD2 (5 bases). Trimming took 3 bases from V and 9 from J, leaving 14 bases between them. This CDR3 has 14 residues. Germline CDR1 reads KGHDR; CDR2 reads SFDVKD. In nucleotides, the CDR3 is TGTGCCACCAGTGATCCCGACGGGGTAGTTGAGCAGTTCTTC. This encodes CATSDPDGVVEQFF.

V is TRBV10-3 and J is TRBJ2-7; a weak D match, TRBD1 (7 bases). The CDR3 spans 15 residues. With 6 bases removed from V and 2 bases from J, the gap between germline ends came to 17 bases. Looked up from germline, CDR1 is ENHRY and CDR2 is SYGVKD. The CDR3 loop is CAISQGDFEAYEQYF. The CDR3 nucleotides are TGTGCCATCAGCCAGGGGGACTTTGAAGCCTACGAGCAGTACTTC.

The V and J genes are TRBV9 and TRBJ2-3; D perhaps matches TRBD1 (6 bases). Germline-derived CDR1 and CDR2 are SGDLS and YYNGEE. V was cut by 3 bases and J by 2 bases, with 16 bases left in between. The length of the CDR3 is 16 residues. The CDR3 reads CASSDRDRFDTDTQYF. The CDR3 nucleotides read TGTGCCAGCAGCGACAGGGACCGATTCGACACAGATACGCAGTATTTT.

There are many counts of this clonotype. This chain connects TRBV6-2 or TRBV6-3 to TRBJ1-6; TRBD1 agrees at 10 bases. Per the germline V gene, CDR1 is MNHEY and CDR2 is SVGEGT. The CDR3 totals 20 residues. V was pared by 2 bases and J by 10 bases, with 20 bases of the junction left unmatched. Here the CDR3 reads CASSYPGHSGTGDLSSPLHF. The CDR3 DNA sequence: TGTGCCAGCAGTTACCCAGGTCACTCCGGGACAGGGGATTTGTCGTCACCCCTCCACTTT.

At least ten counts were recorded for this clonotype. The V gene is TRBV28, the J gene TRBJ2-4; 8 bases map to TRBD1. Germline V lookup: CDR1 MDHEN, CDR2 SYDVKM. The length of the CDR3 is 15 residues. The V and J ends lost 6 bases and 8 bases, in that order; junction bases with no gene match: 12. The CDR3 here is CASRMSGGYVDIQYF. DNA for the CDR3: TGTGCCAGCAGGATGTCAGGGGGCTATGTTGACATTCAGTACTTC.

With respect to this clonotype: Germline and junction disagree at one end, which may indicate a read error. This chain connects TRBV6-2 or TRBV6-3 to TRBJ1-1; D gene unclear. CDR3 length equals 14 residues. CDR1 is MNHEY, CDR2 SVGEGT, per germline. The DNA of the CDR3 is TGTGTCAGCAGTTACGTGGAATTGAACACTGAAGCTTTCTTT. This translates into CVSSYVELNTEAFF.

This clonotype showed up many times. The chain employs TRBV4-3 and TRBJ1-2; the D gene is possibly TRBD1 (5 bases). In germline, CDR1 is LGHNA, CDR2 YSLEER. The CDR3 extends over 16 amino acids. V was pared by 0 bases and J by 3 bases, with 14 bases between. The CDR3 sequence: CASSQESADSYYGYTF. The CDR3, as DNA: TGCGCCAGCAGCCAAGAGAGTGCCGACAGTTACTATGGCTACACCTTC.

This clonotype turned up a few times. The rearrangement uses TRBV6-2 or TRBV6-3 and TRBJ2-7; the match to TRBD1 covers 7 bases. Germline assignment: CDR1 MNHEY and CDR2 SVGEGT. V lost 10 bases, J lost 3 bases, and 9 bases stayed unmatched. The CDR3 runs 13 residues. CDR3 region: CATEGTVDYEQYF. Written as DNA, the CDR3 is TGTGCCACCGAGGGGACAGTGGACTACGAGCAGTACTTC.

This clonotype was seen many times. The chain employs TRBV27 and TRBJ1-5; D ambiguous. V was trimmed by 6 bases and J by 0 bases, leaving 18 bases between them. From germline, CDR1 is MNHEY and CDR2 SMNVEV (reference sequence). CDR3 size: 17 residues. This chain's CDR3 is CASSQHNGAYSNQPQHF. In DNA form, the CDR3 reads TGTGCCAGCAGCCAACACAACGGAGCTTATAGCAATCAGCCCCAGCATTTT.

This clonotype was seen repeatedly, ten times or more. The chain combines TRBV20-1 with TRBJ2-5, with D possibly TRBD1 on 6 matching bases. V lost 6 bases to trimming and J lost 2 bases, with 25 bases between them. Germline loops: CDR1 DFQATT, CDR2 SNEGSKA (reference sequence). The CDR3 runs to 17 residues. This CDR3 reads CSARDREGGPTQETQYF. Written as DNA, the CDR3 is TGCAGTGCCAGGGACCGAGAAGGGGGTCCGACTCAAGAGACCCAGTACTTC.

CDR3 DNA sequence: TGTGCCTGGAGTATTAGCGGGAATGAGCAGTTCTTC. Its protein product is CAWSISGNEQFF. The chain carries TRBV30 and TRBJ2-1; 7 bases map to TRBD2. The CDR3 has 12 residues. The trim removed 2 bases at V and 7 bases at J, leaving 2 bases unmatched. Germline V gene lookup returns CDR1 GTSNPN and CDR2 SVGIG (reference sequence).

Many counts were recorded for this clonotype. J is TRBJ2-5 and V is TRBV29-1; 7 nucleotides align to TRBD1. This CDR3 has 13 residues. Germline V gives CDR1 SQVTM, CDR2 ANQGSEA. V dropped 4 bases and J dropped 4; count of bases not matched to a gene: 6. The CDR3 DNA sequence: TGCAGCGTTGCATTACAGGGGAGAGAGACCCAGTACTTC. Protein product: CSVALQGRETQYF.

The gene calls are TRBV7-8 and TRBJ1-1; TRBD1 matches 8 bases. The CDR3 is 15 residues long. Germline V gene data show CDR1 as SGHVS and CDR2 as FQNEAQ. The J segment lost 0 bases and the V segment lost 5 bases, leaving 5 bases of the junction unmatched. CDR3 DNA sequence: TGTGCCAGCAGCCCGGACAGGGCTATGAACACTGAAGCTTTCTTT. Encoded protein: CASSPDRAMNTEAFF.

The table lists this clonotype with many counts. The V call is TRBV5-4, the J call TRBJ2-5, with D uncertain. Germline lookup yields CDR1 SGHNT and CDR2 YYREEE (reference sequence). The V end was cut by 1 base, the J end by 5 bases, with 12 bases between. The CDR3 is 14 residues long. The CDR3 coding sequence is TGTGCCAGCAGCTTGTGGGCAGAGCCGGAGACCCAGTACTTC. This codes for CASSLWAEPETQYF.

The V call is TRBV27, the J call TRBJ2-3; possible D gene TRBD2, 5 bases. CDR1 and CDR2 from the germline V gene are MNHEY and SMNVEV (reference sequence). The CDR3 runs 12 residues. Trimming took off 10 bases at V and 10 bases at J, with 18 bases between the two ends. For the CDR3, the DNA is TGTGCCACCTTACAAACTAGTCTGGCGCAGTATTTT. Protein sequence: CATLQTSLAQYF.

This clonotype was seen a handful of times. This sequence joins TRBV2 and TRBJ1-5; TRBD1 is a possible D gene (5 bases). Germline V gene data show CDR1 as SNHLY and CDR2 as FYNNEI. The CDR3 extends over 14 amino acids. Between the trimmed V and J ends, which lost 5 bases and 8 bases, there was a span of 16 bases. CDR3 in DNA: TGTGCCAGCAGTCCAGGGAGCAGCACCGAGCCCCAGCATTTT. It yields the protein CASSPGSSTEPQHF.

This chain uses TRBV27 with TRBJ1-1; D is possibly TRBD1 (6 bases). Germline values: CDR1 MNHEY, CDR2 SMNVEV (reference sequence). This CDR3 region has 16 residues. The ends were cut back, 3 bases at V and 4 bases at J, with 18 bases in the middle. The DNA of the CDR3 is TGTGCCAGCAGTTTCTCGACAGCCTTAGGGGGCACTGAAGCTTTCTTT. Encoded protein: CASSFSTALGGTEAFF.

This chain joins TRBV5-1 and TRBJ2-7; D is tentatively TRBD1 or TRBD2 (5 bases each). This CDR3 spans 15 amino acids. The V gene's germline CDR1 is SGHRS and CDR2 YFSETQ. Trimming cost V 4 bases and J 5 bases, with 19 bases left between them. CDR3 sequence reads: CASSPGTGPYDEQYF. In DNA, the CDR3 is TGCGCCAGCAGCCCCGGTACGGGACCCTACGACGAGCAGTACTTC. Complete variable domain (other parts from reference TRBV5-1 and TRBJ2-7): KAGVTQTPRYLIKTRGQQVTLSCSPISGHRSVSWYQQTPGQGLQFLFEYFSETQRNKGNFPGRFSGRQFSNSRSEMNVSTLELGDSALYLCASSPGTGPYDEQYFGPGTRLTVT.

The chain has TRBV11-2 and TRBJ2-1, with TRBD1 as a possible D gene (7 bases). Germline CDR1 reads SGHAT; CDR2 reads FQNNGV. This CDR3 is 17 amino acids long. Trimming pared 0 bases from V and 4 bases from J, leaving 16 bases between. CDR3 sequence reads: CASSLDPGDRFYNEQFF. DNA for the CDR3: TGTGCCAGCAGCTTAGATCCGGGGGACAGATTTTACAATGAGCAGTTCTTC.

The chain is built from TRBV19 and TRBJ1-1; weak D call: TRBD1 (5 bases). V lost 3 bases, J lost 2 bases, and 10 bases lay in between. The CDR3 loop spans 14 amino acids. Germline-derived CDR1 and CDR2 are LNHDA and SQIVND (reference sequence). CDR3 loop: CASSIGTGNTEAFF. Written as DNA, the CDR3 is TGTGCCAGTAGTATCGGAACAGGTAACACTGAAGCTTTCTTT.

The chain couples TRBV7-9 to TRBJ1-5, with D perhaps TRBD1 (5 bases). The CDR3 is 15 amino acids. Germline assignment: CDR1 SEHNR and CDR2 FQNEAQ (reference sequence). V was cut by 5 bases and J by 5 bases, with 16 bases left in between. For the CDR3, the DNA is TGTGCCAGCAGCCAAGTGGGGTTAGGGGATCAGCCCCAGCATTTT. Protein product: CASSQVGLGDQPQHF. The variable domain in full, with the rest retrieved from reference TRBV7-9 and TRBJ1-5, is DTGVSQNPRHKITKRGQNVTFRCDPISEHNRLYWYRQTLGQGPEFLTYFQNEAQLEKSRLLSDRFSAERPKGSFSTLEIQRTEQGDSAMYLCASSQVGLGDQPQHFGDGTRLSIL.